This TCR beta chain was recorded in a study of shared clonotypes between healthy human individuals. Findings and limits, study-wide: An anticipated effect of sequencing depth on clonotype sharing among donors was recognized. Shared clonotypes across all four donors exceeded non-shared ones in generation probability.

On this clone: What it binds is not known.

All donors were Caucasian adults living in Nashville, Tennessee. Germline-derived CDR1 and CDR2 are SGDLS and YYNGEE. The CDR3 contains 14 residues. Trimming stripped 0 bases from V and 4 bases from J, with 10 bases between. Authors' methods: Junction-only immunoSEQ data arrived without quality scores, meaning filtering differed. The assay was immunoSEQ multiplex PCR, and TCRdb's table has in-frame clones only and misses some. V and J calls and clone size are as listed in that table; D and trimming were resolved from the DNA. This table holds roughly 2 million clones, approximately 96% found once. The sample comprised naive CD4+ T cells sorted from blood. The subset: CD45RA+ positively selected. This TCR was recovered from a man in his late teens or twenties in good health. J is TRBJ1-2 and V is TRBV9, with D maybe TRBD1 (5 bases). CDR3 protein: CASSVDQGSYGYTF. In nucleotides, the CDR3 is TGTGCCAGCAGCGTAGACCAGGGATCCTATGGCTACACCTTC.